This is a list of T cell receptor beta chains from one sample in a study of blood T cell repertoires in COVID-19. The assay was immunoSEQ multiplex PCR, and TCRdb's table has in-frame clones only and misses some. The sample holds 150,000 to 200,000 clones, 75% to 85% seen once. Sequenced: peripheral blood. The origin of the receptors is a human donor in a cohort sampled during active COVID-19. CDR3s include the opening cysteine and the closing phenylalanine or tryptophan. D genes are given only for firm matches. Part of the rows lack a size; the others show once, few, many or a class for expanded clones.

j_call	clone_size	d_call	v_call	cdr3_length	cdr3_nt	cdr3_aa
TRBJ2-7	NA	TRBD1	TRBV9	14	TGTGCCAGCAGCGTTCGGGACAGGGACTACGAGCAGTACTTC	CASSVRDRDYEQYF
TRBJ1-1	NA	TRBD1	TRBV19	17	TGTGCCAGTAGTATAGCCCCCGGGACAGGGATGAACACTGAAGCTTTCTTT	CASSIAPGTGMNTEAFF
TRBJ2-1	NA	TRBD2	TRBV14	17	TGTGCCAGCAGCCAAGCCCGGAGAGCGGGAGGTGCCAATGAGCAGTTCTTC	CASSQARRAGGANEQFF
TRBJ1-1	NA	NA	TRBV4-3	14	TGCGCCAGCAGTCACCTGGAAGGGGACACTGAAGCTTTCTTT	CASSHLEGDTEAFF
TRBJ1-2	NA	NA	TRBV18	13	TGTGCCAGCTCACCACCTTTTCCGGGTGGCTACACCTTC	CASSPPFPGGYTF
TRBJ1-2	NA	NA	TRBV20-1	11	TGCAGTGCTAGAGATCAGGGTGGCTACACCTTC	CSARDQGGYTF
TRBJ2-2	NA	NA	TRBV19	12	TGTGCCAGTACCTCGGGGTCCGGGGAGCTGTTTTTT	CASTSGSGELFF
TRBJ2-7	NA	TRBD1	TRBV11-1	15	TGTGCCAGCAGCTTCCCGGGACAGGCGGGGTACGAGCAGTACTTC	CASSFPGQAGYEQYF
TRBJ1-6	NA	NA	TRBV5-1	17	TGCGCCAGCAGCTTGGATCACCCAGGGCAGAGAGATTCACCCCTCCACTTT	CASSLDHPGQRDSPLHF
TRBJ2-7	once	TRBD2	TRBV6-5	14	TGTGCCAGCAGCTACGGACTAGCGGGAGACGAGCAGTACTTC	CASSYGLAGDEQYF
TRBJ2-4	NA	NA	TRBV6-5	12	TGTGCCAGCATTGACTCTCGGAACATTCAGTACTTC	CASIDSRNIQYF
TRBJ2-7	NA	NA	TRBV7-2	14	TGTGCCAGCAGCTTCACCGGGACTCCCTACGAGCAGTACTTC	CASSFTGTPYEQYF
TRBJ2-3	NA	TRBD1	TRBV4-3	17	TGCGCCAGCAGCCGAACCCCGGGACAGGGGGCTGGAGATACGCAGTATTTT	CASSRTPGQGAGDTQYF
TRBJ2-2	NA	NA	TRBV7-2	17	TGTGCCAGCAGCTATCCTCCGGGACTCTTATTCACCGGGGAGCTGTTTTTT	CASSYPPGLLFTGELFF
TRBJ2-7	NA	TRBD1	TRBV19	15	TGTGCCAGTAGTCAGAACCGGGACAGCTACTACGAGCAGTACTTC	CASSQNRDSYYEQYF
TRBJ2-1	NA	TRBD2	TRBV9	17	TGTGCCAGCAGCCCTCGACTAGCGGGAGATGACTACAATGAGCAGTTCTTC	CASSPRLAGDDYNEQFF
TRBJ1-4	once	NA	TRBV15	16	TGTGCCACCAGCCCGTACCCGCGGGGGCTAGGCGAAAAACTGTTTTTT	CATSPYPRGLGEKLFF
TRBJ1-6	NA	TRBD1	TRBV9	14	TGTGCCAGCAGCGCCGACAGGGTGGGTTCACCCCTCCACTTT	CASSADRVGSPLHF
TRBJ2-7	NA	NA	TRBV13	16	TGTGCCAGCAGCTTAGGATCGGGGTCGCTGTCCTACGAGCAGTACTTC	CASSLGSGSLSYEQYF
TRBJ1-3	NA	TRBD1	TRBV28	14	TGTGCCAGCAGACAGACAGGGCTTGGAAACACCATATATTTT	CASRQTGLGNTIYF
TRBJ1-1	NA	NA	TRBV15	16	TGTGCCACCAGCAGCGGTTTTAGGCAGGGTACCACTGAAGCTTTCTTT	CATSSGFRQGTTEAFF
TRBJ1-5	NA	TRBD1	TRBV9	14	TGTGCCAGCAGCGCAACAGGGGAGAATCAGCCCCAGCATTTT	CASSATGENQPQHF
TRBJ2-5	NA	TRBD1	TRBV24-1	16	TGTGCCACCAGTAGTTCGGACAGGGGGATTATTGAGACCCAGTACTTC	CATSSSDRGIIETQYF
TRBJ2-7	NA	NA	TRBV6-2/TRBV6-3	13	TGTGCCAGCAGTTCGACAGAAGTCTACGAGCAGTACTTC	CASSSTEVYEQYF
TRBJ1-1	NA	TRBD1	TRBV6-5	14	TGTGCCAGCAGTTACGGGCCCGGACAGGCACGCGCTTTCTTT	CASSYGPGQARAFF
TRBJ2-5	once	NA	TRBV19	13	TGTGCCAGTAGTATTAGGGGTAAGGAGACCCAGTACTTC	CASSIRGKETQYF
TRBJ2-7	NA	TRBD1	TRBV19	12	TGTGCCAGTAGGGACAGGGAAGACGAGCAGTACTTC	CASRDREDEQYF
TRBJ2-7	NA	TRBD1	TRBV29-1	11	TGCAGCGTTGTGGACAGGTACGAGCAGTACTTC	CSVVDRYEQYF
TRBJ1-2	NA	NA	TRBV15	15	TGTGCCACCAGCAGAGGACATGATGCTAACTATGGCTACACCTTC	CATSRGHDANYGYTF
TRBJ1-5	NA	NA	TRBV5-4	12	TGTGCCAGCAGCTCCCCGAATCAGCCCCAGCATTTT	CASSSPNQPQHF
TRBJ2-5	NA	TRBD2	TRBV6-5	16	TGTGCCAGCAGTCACTCTAGCGGGAGGGCCGAAGAGACCCAGTACTTC	CASSHSSGRAEETQYF
TRBJ2-1	NA	TRBD2	TRBV4-3	16	TGCGCCAGCAGCCAAGATGAGCGGGAGGTGTTGAATGAGCAGTTCTTC	CASSQDEREVLNEQFF
TRBJ1-1	NA	TRBD1	TRBV25-1	15	TGTGCCAGCAGTGAACACAGGGGGAAGGGGACTGAAGCTTTCTTT	CASSEHRGKGTEAFF
TRBJ1-1	NA	TRBD1	TRBV27	14	TGTGCCAGCAGCACACAGGGGCTGGACACTGAAGCTTTCTTT	CASSTQGLDTEAFF
TRBJ1-5	NA	TRBD1	TRBV7-8	18	TGTGCCAGCAGCTCCCGACCAGGGGGCGGATATAGCAATCAGCCCCAGCATTTT	CASSSRPGGGYSNQPQHF
TRBJ1-5	once	TRBD1	TRBV11-2	14	TGTGCCAGCAGCTCAACAGGGGCGGGTCAGCCCCAGCATTTT	CASSSTGAGQPQHF
TRBJ2-1	NA	NA	TRBV6-5	15	TGTGCCAGCAGTCTCGGGGACTCCGGCGTGGAGATTAAGTTCTTC	CASSLGDSGVEIKFF
TRBJ2-7	NA	TRBD1	TRBV5-6	16	TGTGCCAGCAGCTTGGTTCTGGGACAGGGTCTGTACGAGCAGTACTTC	CASSLVLGQGLYEQYF
TRBJ2-2	NA	NA	TRBV7-9	13	TGTGCCAGCAGCCAGGTTCGTTCCGGGGAGCTGTTTTTT	CASSQVRSGELFF
TRBJ2-5	NA	TRBD2	TRBV2	16	TGTGCCAGCAGTGAAGCGGGGCGGGGGGGCCAAGAGACCCAGTACTTC	CASSEAGRGGQETQYF
TRBJ2-2	NA	TRBD2	TRBV9	14	TGTGCCAGCAGCGTAGGTGCTAGCGGGGGGGAGCTGTTTTTT	CASSVGASGGELFF
TRBJ2-2	NA	NA	TRBV7-7	14	TGTGCCAGCAGCTTAATCCCGCGAAGCGGGGAGCTGTTTTTT	CASSLIPRSGELFF
TRBJ2-2	NA	TRBD1	TRBV11-3	15	TGTGCCAGCAGCTCCGGGACAGGTTTCGGCGGGGAGCTGTTTTTT	CASSSGTGFGGELFF
TRBJ1-4	NA	NA	TRBV10-3	17	TGTGCCATCAGTGATAAGTCCAAAGGGAGTGCTAATGAAAAACTGTTTTTT	CAISDKSKGSANEKLFF